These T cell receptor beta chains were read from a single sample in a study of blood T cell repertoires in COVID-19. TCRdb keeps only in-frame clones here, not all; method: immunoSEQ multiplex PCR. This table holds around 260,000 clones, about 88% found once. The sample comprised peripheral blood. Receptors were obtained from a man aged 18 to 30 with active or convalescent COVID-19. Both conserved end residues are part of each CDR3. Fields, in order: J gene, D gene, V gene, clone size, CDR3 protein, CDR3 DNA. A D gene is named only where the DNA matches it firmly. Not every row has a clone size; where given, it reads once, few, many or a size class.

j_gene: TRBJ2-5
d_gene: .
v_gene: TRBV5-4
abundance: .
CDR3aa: CASSPSPQAQETQYF
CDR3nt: TGTGCCAGCAGCCCGTCCCCGCAGGCCCAAGAGACCCAGTACTTC

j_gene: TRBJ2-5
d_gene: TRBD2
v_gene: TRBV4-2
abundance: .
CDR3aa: CASSQGLAAIQETQYF
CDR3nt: TGTGCCAGCAGCCAAGGACTAGCGGCGATCCAAGAGACCCAGTACTTC

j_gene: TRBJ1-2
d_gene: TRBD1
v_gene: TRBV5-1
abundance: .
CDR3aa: CASSLEPGTDPYTF
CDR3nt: TGCGCCAGCAGCCTAGAACCCGGGACAGATCCCTACACCTTC

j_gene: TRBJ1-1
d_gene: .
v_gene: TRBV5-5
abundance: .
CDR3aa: CASSATGANTEAFF
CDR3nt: TGTGCCAGCAGCGCCACCGGAGCAAACACTGAAGCTTTCTTT

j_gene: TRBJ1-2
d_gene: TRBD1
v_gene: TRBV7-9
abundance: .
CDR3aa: CASSLGDRLYGYTF
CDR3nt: TGTGCCAGCAGCTTAGGGGACAGGTTATATGGCTACACCTTC

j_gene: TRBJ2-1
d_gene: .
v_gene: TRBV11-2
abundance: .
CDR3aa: CASRPNLRSYNEQFF
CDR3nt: TGTGCCAGCAGACCCAATCTACGCTCCTACAATGAGCAGTTCTTC

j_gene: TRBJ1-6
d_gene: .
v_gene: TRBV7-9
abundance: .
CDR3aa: CASSLPPDSPLHF
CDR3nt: TGTGCCAGCAGCTTACCCCCCGATTCACCCCTCCACTTT

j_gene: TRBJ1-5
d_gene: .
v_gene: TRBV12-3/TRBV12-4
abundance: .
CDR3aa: CASSTGNQPQHF
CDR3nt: TGTGCCAGCAGTACAGGGAATCAGCCCCAGCATTTT

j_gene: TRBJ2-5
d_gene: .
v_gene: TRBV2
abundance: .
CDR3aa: CASNRQDQETQYF
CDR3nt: TGTGCCAGCAATAGACAGGACCAAGAGACCCAGTACTTC

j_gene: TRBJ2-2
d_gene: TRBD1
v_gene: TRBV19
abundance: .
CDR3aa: CASSERTGLDTGELFF
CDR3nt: TGTGCCAGTAGTGAACGGACAGGGCTTGACACCGGGGAGCTGTTTTTT

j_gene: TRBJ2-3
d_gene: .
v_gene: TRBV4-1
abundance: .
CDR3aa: CASSQDPQEAKLGDTQYF
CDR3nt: TGCGCCAGCAGCCAAGACCCCCAAGAGGCCAAGCTGGGTGATACGCAGTATTTT

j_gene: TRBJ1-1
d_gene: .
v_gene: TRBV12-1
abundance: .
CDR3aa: CASVPGTGGTEAFF
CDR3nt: TGTGCCAGCGTACCCGGGACAGGGGGCACTGAAGCTTTCTTT

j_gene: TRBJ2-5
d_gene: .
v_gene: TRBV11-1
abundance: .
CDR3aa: CASSFTSTEETQYF
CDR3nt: TGTGCCAGCAGCTTCACTAGTACCGAAGAGACCCAGTACTTC

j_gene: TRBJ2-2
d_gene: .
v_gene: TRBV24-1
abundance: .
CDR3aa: CATSDLPQGRAGELFF
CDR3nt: TGTGCCACCAGTGACCTTCCCCAGGGAAGGGCCGGGGAGCTGTTTTTT

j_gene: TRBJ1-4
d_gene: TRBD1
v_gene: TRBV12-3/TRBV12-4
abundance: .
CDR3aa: CASGTDNEKLFF
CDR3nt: TGTGCCTCTGGGACAGATAATGAAAAACTGTTTTTT

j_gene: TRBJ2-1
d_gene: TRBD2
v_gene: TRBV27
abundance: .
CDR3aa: CASSSRGDNEQFF
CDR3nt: TGTGCCAGCAGTTCACGGGGGGACAATGAGCAGTTCTTC

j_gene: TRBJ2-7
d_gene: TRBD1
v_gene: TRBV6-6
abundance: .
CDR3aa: CASRTGTGFYEQYF
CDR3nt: TGTGCCAGCAGGACCGGGACAGGGTTCTACGAGCAGTACTTC

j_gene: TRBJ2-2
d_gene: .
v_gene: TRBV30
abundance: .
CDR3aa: CAWSTVGELFF
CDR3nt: TGTGCCTGGAGTACTGTGGGGGAGCTGTTTTTT

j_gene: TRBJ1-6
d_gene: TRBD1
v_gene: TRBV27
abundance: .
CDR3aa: CASSPQTGTNSPLHF
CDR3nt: TGTGCCAGCAGTCCGCAGACAGGGACTAATTCACCCCTCCACTTT

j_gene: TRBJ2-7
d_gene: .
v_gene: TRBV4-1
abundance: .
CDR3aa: CASSQAGGIHEQYF
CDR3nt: TGCGCCAGCAGCCAAGCCGGGGGAATCCACGAGCAGTACTTC

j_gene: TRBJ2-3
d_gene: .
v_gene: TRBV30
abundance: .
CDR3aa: CAWGQATDTQYF
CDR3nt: TGTGCCTGGGGACAAGCCACAGATACGCAGTATTTT

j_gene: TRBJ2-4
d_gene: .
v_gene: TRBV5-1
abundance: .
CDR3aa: CASSLDGIQYF
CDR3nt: TGCGCCAGCAGCTTGGACGGCATTCAGTACTTC

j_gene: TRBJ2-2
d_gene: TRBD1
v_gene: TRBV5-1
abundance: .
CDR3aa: CASSLFSGQSANTGELFF
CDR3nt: TGCGCCAGCAGCTTGTTCTCGGGACAGAGCGCGAACACCGGGGAGCTGTTTTTT

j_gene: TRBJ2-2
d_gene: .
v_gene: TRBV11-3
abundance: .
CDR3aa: CASSPPSGELFF
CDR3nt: TGTGCCAGCAGCCCCCCGTCCGGGGAGCTGTTTTTT

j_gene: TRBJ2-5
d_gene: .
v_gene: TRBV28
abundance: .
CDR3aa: CASQGLGTQYF
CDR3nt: TGTGCCAGCCAGGGACTGGGGACCCAGTACTTC

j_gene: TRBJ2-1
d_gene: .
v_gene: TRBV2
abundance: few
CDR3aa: CASKGLSSYNEQFF
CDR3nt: TGTGCCAGCAAGGGACTGAGCTCCTACAATGAGCAGTTCTTC

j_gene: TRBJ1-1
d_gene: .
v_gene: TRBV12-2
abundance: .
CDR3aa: CASRLAWFSGNTEAFF
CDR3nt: TGTGCAAGTCGCTTAGCGTGGTTTTCAGGGAACACTGAAGCTTTCTTT

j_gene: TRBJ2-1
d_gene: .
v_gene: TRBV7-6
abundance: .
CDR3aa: CASSFGGPSYNEQFF
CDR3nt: TGTGCCAGCAGCTTTGGTGGGCCCTCCTACAATGAGCAGTTCTTC

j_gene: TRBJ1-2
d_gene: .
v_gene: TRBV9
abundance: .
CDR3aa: CASRDTGTNYGYTF
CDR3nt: TGTGCCAGCAGGGACACAGGGACTAACTATGGCTACACCTTC

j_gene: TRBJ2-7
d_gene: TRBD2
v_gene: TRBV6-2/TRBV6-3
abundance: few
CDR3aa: CASSYAAILARYEQYF
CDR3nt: TGTGCCAGCAGTTACGCCGCCATACTAGCGAGGTACGAGCAGTACTTC

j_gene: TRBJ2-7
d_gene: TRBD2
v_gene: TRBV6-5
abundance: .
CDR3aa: CASSYGAGGDYEQYF
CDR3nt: TGTGCCAGCAGTTACGGGGCGGGGGGTGACTACGAGCAGTACTTC

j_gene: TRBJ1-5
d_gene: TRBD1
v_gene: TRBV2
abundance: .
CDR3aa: CASSGQGALQPQHF
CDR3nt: TGTGCCAGCAGTGGACAGGGGGCTCTTCAGCCCCAGCATTTT

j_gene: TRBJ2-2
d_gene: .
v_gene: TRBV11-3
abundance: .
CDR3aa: CASSRGTGELFF
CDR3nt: TGTGCCAGCAGCCGGGGAACCGGGGAGCTGTTTTTT

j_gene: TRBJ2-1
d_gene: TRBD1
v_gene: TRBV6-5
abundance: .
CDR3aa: CASSPTTGNGDEQFF
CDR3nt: TGTGCCAGCAGTCCCACGACAGGGAATGGCGATGAGCAGTTCTTC

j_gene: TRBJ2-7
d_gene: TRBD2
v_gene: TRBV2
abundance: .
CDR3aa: CASSDVSGAPYEQYF
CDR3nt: TGTGCCAGCAGTGATGTTAGCGGGGCCCCCTACGAGCAGTACTTC

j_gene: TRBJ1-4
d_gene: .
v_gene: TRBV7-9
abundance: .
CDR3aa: CASSLGHNEKLFF
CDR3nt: TGTGCCAGCAGCTTAGGACATAATGAAAAACTGTTTTTT

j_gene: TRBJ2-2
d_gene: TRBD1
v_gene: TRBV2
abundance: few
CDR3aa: CASSGDRGGTGELFF
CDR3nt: TGTGCCAGCAGTGGGGACAGGGGAGGCACCGGGGAGCTGTTTTTT

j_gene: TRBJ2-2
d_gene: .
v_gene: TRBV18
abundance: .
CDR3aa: CASSPLAGANTGELFF
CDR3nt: TGTGCCAGCTCACCATTGGCGGGGGCTAACACCGGGGAGCTGTTTTTT

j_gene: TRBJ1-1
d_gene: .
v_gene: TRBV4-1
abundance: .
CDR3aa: CASSLSQGMNTEAFF
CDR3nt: TGCGCCAGCAGCCTATCTCAGGGGATGAACACTGAAGCTTTCTTT

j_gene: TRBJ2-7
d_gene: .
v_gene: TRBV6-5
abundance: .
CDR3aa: CASSYTGGDYEQYF
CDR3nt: TGTGCCAGCAGTTACACGGGGGGCGACTACGAGCAGTACTTC

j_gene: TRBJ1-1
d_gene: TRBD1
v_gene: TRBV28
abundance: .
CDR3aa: CASSLGTVVNTEAFF
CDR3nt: TGTGCCAGCAGTTTAGGGACAGTCGTGAACACTGAAGCTTTCTTT